The clone carrying this T cell receptor (beta chain) was seen a few times. Its antigen is not identified. The sample originates from a study of vaccination and CD4 T cells after COVID-19. Points from the study as a whole: When vaccine-specific clones from convalescent patients were examined, 304 of 307 were spike mono-reactive.

Treatment indicated: 10-day PBMC culture with coronavirus spike peptide pools or control peptides (ViraFEST assay). CD4+ T-cell collection from the unexposed donor predated the COVID-19 pandemic (2011-2018). The ends were cut back, 4 bases at V and 1 base at J, with 18 bases in the middle. The CDR3 spans 16 residues. Germline-derived CDR1 and CDR2 are DFQATT and SNEGSKA (reference sequence). Oncomine TCR Beta short-read sequencing was applied to DNA from cultured CD4+ T cells. TCRdb re-called the PCR reads with MiXCR, one entry per CDR3 protein. This table has some 5,500 distinct CDR3 sequences, about 34% appearing once.

The chain is built from TRBV20-1 and TRBJ2-3, with D uncertain. The sequenced material came from CD4+ T cells from blood, cultured in vitro. This TCR came from a human donor in good health. CDR3 in amino acids: CSAIPRLEVGTDTQYF. The DNA of the CDR3 is TGCAGTGCTATACCCCGGCTAGAGGTGGGCACAGATACGCAGTATTTT.